The TCR beta chain described here comes from a study of Ad26.COV2.S vaccination and SARS-CoV-2 variants. Treatment defined: 15 to 20 received Ad26.COV2.S at low or high dose, single or two shots; roughly five received placebo; per-sample allocation not given. Day 63 following the first vaccine or placebo injection was when the samples were taken. Generated by immunoSEQ multiplex PCR, the TCRdb table keeps only in-frame clones and is missing some. The sample has fewer than 800,000 clones; around 89% are singletons. The CDR3 spans 16 residues. Per the germline V gene, CDR1 is SGHDT and CDR2 is YYEEEE. V lost 1 base to trimming and J lost 3 bases, with 11 bases between them.

The chain joins TRBV5-6 to TRBJ1-6, with D perhaps matching TRBD1 (5 bases). The material sequenced was peripheral blood, taken in a trial of Ad26.COV2.S vaccine versus placebo. The source is a person aged 18-65 years who received the Ad26.COV2.S COVID-19 vaccine or a placebo. The CDR3 region is CASSLSGGIYNSPLHF. The CDR3 DNA sequence: TGTGCCAGCAGCTTGTCGGGGGGTATCTATAATTCACCCCTCCACTTT.